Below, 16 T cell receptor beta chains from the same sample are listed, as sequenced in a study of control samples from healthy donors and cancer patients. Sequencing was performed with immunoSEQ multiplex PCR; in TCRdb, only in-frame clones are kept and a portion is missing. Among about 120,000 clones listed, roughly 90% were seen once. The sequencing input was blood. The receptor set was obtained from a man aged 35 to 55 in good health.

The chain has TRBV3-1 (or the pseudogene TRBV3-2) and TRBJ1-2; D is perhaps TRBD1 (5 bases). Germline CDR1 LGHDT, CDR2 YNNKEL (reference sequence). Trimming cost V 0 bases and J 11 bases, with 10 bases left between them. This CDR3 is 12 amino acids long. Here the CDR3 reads CASSQDQGVYTF. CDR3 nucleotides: TGTGCCAGCAGCCAAGATCAAGGGGTTTACACCTTC.

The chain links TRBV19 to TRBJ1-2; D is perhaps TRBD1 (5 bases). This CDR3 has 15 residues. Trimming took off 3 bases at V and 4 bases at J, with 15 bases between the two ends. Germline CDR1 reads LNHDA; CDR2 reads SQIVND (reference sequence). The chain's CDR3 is CASSIGPGGVYGYTF. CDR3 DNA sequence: TGTGCCAGTAGTATTGGACCCGGGGGGGTCTATGGCTACACCTTC.

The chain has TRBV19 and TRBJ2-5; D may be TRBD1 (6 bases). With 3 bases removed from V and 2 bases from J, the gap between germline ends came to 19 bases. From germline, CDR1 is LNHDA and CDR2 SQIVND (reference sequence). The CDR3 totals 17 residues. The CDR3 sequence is CASSILHATGYQETQYF. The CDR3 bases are TGTGCCAGTAGTATCCTCCACGCGACAGGATATCAAGAGACCCAGTACTTC.

This CDR3 reads CASSQRMGQGYEQYF. The CDR3 coding sequence is TGTGCCAGCAGCCAACGGATGGGACAGGGTTACGAGCAGTACTTC. This rearrangement joins TRBV7-2 to TRBJ2-7; TRBD1 matches 9 bases. The CDR3 runs 15 residues. Germline V gene lookup returns CDR1 SGHTA and CDR2 FQGNSA. V lost 5 bases and J lost 4; bases outside the gene matches: 9.

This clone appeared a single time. For the CDR3, the DNA is TGTGCCAGCAGCCTACGGGGGAGTGAAAAACTGTTTTTT. Its protein is CASSLRGSEKLFF. The chain couples TRBV6-5 to TRBJ1-4; perhaps TRBD1 as D (5 bases). This CDR3 spans 13 amino acids. The ends were cut back, 6 bases at V and 7 bases at J, with 12 bases in the middle. Germline V lookup: CDR1 MNHEY, CDR2 SVGAGI.

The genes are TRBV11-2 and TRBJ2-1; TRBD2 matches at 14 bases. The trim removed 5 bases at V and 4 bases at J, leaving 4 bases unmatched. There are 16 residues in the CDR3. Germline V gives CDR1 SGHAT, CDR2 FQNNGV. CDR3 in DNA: TGTGCCAGCAGCCCCGGACTAGCGGGGGGATACAATGAGCAGTTCTTC. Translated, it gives CASSPGLAGGYNEQFF. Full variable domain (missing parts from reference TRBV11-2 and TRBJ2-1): EAGVAQSPRYKIIEKRQSVAFWCNPISGHATLYWYQQILGQGPKLLIQFQNNGVVDDSQLPKDRFSAERLKGVDSTLKIQPAKLEDSAVYLCASSPGLAGGYNEQFFGPGTRLTVL.

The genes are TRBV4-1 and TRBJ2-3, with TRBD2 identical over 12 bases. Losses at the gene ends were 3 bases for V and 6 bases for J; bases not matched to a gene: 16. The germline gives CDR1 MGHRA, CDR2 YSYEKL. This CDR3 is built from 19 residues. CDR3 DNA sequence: TGCGCCAGCAGCCACCTACTGGGGGGACTAGCGGGTACTACCGATACGCAGTATTTT. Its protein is CASSHLLGGLAGTTDTQYF.

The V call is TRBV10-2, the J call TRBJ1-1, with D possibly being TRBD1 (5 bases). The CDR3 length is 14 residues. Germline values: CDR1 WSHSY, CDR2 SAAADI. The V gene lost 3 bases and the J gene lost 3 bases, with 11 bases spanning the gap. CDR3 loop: CASSDWGGDTEAFF. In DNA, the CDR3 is TGCGCCAGCAGTGATTGGGGAGGGGACACTGAAGCTTTCTTT.

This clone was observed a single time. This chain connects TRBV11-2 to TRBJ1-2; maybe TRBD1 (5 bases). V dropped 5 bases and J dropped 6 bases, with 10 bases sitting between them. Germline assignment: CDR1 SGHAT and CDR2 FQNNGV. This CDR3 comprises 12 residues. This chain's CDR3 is CASSPSRDGYTF. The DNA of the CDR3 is TGTGCCAGCAGCCCATCCAGGGATGGCTACACCTTC.

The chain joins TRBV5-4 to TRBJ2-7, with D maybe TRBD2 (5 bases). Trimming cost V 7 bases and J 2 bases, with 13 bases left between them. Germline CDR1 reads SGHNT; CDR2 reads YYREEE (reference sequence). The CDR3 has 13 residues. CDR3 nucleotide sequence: TGTGCCAGCGGGGTGCCCGGGGCCTACGAGCAGTACTTC. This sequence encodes CASGVPGAYEQYF.

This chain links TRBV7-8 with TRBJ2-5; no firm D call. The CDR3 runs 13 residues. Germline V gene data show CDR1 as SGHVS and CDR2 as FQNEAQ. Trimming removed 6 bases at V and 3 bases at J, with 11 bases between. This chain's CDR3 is CASSSRFEETQYF. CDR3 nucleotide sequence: TGTGCCAGCAGTTCAAGATTCGAAGAGACCCAGTACTTC.

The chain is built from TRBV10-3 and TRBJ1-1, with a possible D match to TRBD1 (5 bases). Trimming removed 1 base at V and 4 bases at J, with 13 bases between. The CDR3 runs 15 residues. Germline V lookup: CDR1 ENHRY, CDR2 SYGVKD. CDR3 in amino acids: CAISEYGTLGTEAFF. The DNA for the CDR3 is TGTGCCATCAGTGAGTACGGGACTCTGGGCACTGAAGCTTTCTTT.

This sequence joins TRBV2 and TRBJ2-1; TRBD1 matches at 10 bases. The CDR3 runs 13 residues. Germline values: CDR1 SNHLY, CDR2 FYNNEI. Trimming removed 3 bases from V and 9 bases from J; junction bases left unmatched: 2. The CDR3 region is CASSETGGGEQFF. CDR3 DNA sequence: TGTGCCAGCAGTGAGACAGGGGGCGGTGAGCAGTTCTTC.

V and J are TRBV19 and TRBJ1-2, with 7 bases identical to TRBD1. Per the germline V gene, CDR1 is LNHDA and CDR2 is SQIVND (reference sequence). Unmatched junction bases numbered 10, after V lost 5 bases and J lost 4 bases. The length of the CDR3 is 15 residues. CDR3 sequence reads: CASSSRDSPVYGYTF. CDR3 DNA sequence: TGTGCCAGTAGTTCCCGGGACAGCCCAGTCTATGGCTACACCTTC. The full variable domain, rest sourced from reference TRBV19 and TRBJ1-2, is DGGITQSPKYLFRKEGQNVTLSCEQNLNHDAMYWYRQDPGQGLRLIYYSQIVNDFQKGDIAEGYSVSREKKESFPLTVTSAQKNPTAFYLCASSSRDSPVYGYTFGSGTRLTVV.

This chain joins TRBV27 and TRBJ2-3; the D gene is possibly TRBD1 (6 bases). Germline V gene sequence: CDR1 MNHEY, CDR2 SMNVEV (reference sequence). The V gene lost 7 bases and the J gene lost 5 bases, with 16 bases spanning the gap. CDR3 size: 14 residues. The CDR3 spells CASTDRDTGDTQYF. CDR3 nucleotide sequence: TGTGCCAGCACCGACCGGGACACCGGAGATACGCAGTATTTT.

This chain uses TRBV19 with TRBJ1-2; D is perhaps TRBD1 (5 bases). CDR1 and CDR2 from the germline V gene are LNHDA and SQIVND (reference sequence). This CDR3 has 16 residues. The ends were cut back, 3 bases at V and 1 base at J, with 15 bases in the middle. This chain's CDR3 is CASSIRGTRDNYGYTF. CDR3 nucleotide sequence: TGTGCCAGTAGTATTCGAGGGACTCGAGATAACTATGGCTACACCTTC.